The 23 T cell receptor beta chains in this list originate from one sample, sequenced in a study of post-analysis software for immune sequencing data. Built from TCR beta cDNA, the libraries had unique molecular identifiers in them. TCRdb ran MiXCR on the PCR reads and lists one entry per CDR3 protein. The sample includes around 150,000 distinct CDR3 sequences, roughly 34% seen only once; the top ten take about 26%. The specimen was blood, collected after autologous hematopoietic stem cell transplantation. The source of these receptors is a girl aged 10 to 17 with multiple sclerosis.

A single count supports this clonotype. The chain links TRBV29-1 to TRBJ2-2, with 7 bases fitting TRBD1. CDR3 length equals 12 residues. Germline-derived CDR1 and CDR2 are SQVTM and ANQGSEA. J lost 4 bases, V lost 4 bases, and 0 bases had no gene match. The CDR3 bases are TGCAGCGTTGGACAGGGCACCGGGGAGCTGTTTTTT. Its protein product is CSVGQGTGELFF.

On this clonotype: One end of the junction fails to match germline, which may point to a read error. V usage is TRBV12-3 or TRBV12-4 and J usage is TRBJ2-3; no clear D gene. The CDR3 consists of 13 residues. DNA for the CDR3: TGTGCCAGCAGTTTAGGTTCCACAGATGCGCAGTATTTT. It encodes CASSLGSTDAQYF.

This clonotype has more than one count but fewer than ten. V and J are TRBV20-1 and TRBJ2-1; 9 bases are shared with TRBD2. CDR1 and CDR2 (germline): DFQATT, SNEGSKA (reference sequence). The CDR3 has 15 amino acids. J lost 4 bases, V lost 1 base, and 5 bases had no gene match. The CDR3 DNA is TGCAGTGCTAGAGCCCTGCGGGAGGGATACAATGAGCAGTTCTTC. Its protein product is CSARALREGYNEQFF.

Many counts were recorded for this clonotype. The V gene is TRBV29-1, the J gene TRBJ2-3, with 9 bases fitting TRBD2. This CDR3 comprises 14 residues. V trimming: 4 bases; J trimming: 2 bases; junction bases outside the gene matches: 4. Germline values: CDR1 SQVTM, CDR2 ANQGSEA. The CDR3 is CSVVLAGFTDTQYF. CDR3 nucleotides: TGCAGCGTTGTTCTAGCGGGATTCACAGATACGCAGTATTTT.

In nucleotides, the CDR3 is TGTGCCAGCAGCCGGGGTATCGAGGGAAAAAAACTGTTTTTT. Translation gives CASSRGIEGKKLFF. The chain has TRBV7-9 and TRBJ1-4; no clear D gene. V lost 5 bases and J 9 bases, leaving 16 bases between the germline ends. The germline CDR1 and CDR2 sequences are SEHNR and FQNEAQ (reference sequence). The CDR3 covers 14 residues.

The chain is built from TRBV20-1 and TRBJ2-7; D is possibly TRBD1 (6 bases). Trimming removed 0 bases from V and 2 bases from J, with 14 bases in between. This CDR3 is 15 amino acids long. Germline V CDR1 and CDR2: DFQATT, SNEGSKA (reference sequence). The CDR3 loop reads CSARDIRGYTYEQYF. The CDR3 nucleotides are TGCAGTGCTAGAGATATCAGGGGATATACCTACGAGCAGTACTTC.

This clonotype has at least ten counts. J is TRBJ2-7 and V is TRBV29-1, with 8 bases that match TRBD2. The V gene's germline CDR1 is SQVTM and CDR2 ANQGSEA. CDR3 length: 15 residues. The J segment lost 3 bases and the V segment lost 0 bases, leaving 7 bases of the junction unmatched. CDR3 residues: CSVEDLSGSYYEQYF. DNA of the CDR3: TGCAGCGTTGAAGATCTAAGCGGGAGCTACTACGAGCAGTACTTC.

The chain is built from TRBV11-2 and TRBJ2-4, with 8 bases identical to TRBD2. This CDR3 region has 15 residues. The trim removed 5 bases at V and 1 base at J, leaving 4 bases unmatched. Germline V gives CDR1 SGHAT, CDR2 FQNNGV. The CDR3 nucleotides are TGTGCCAGCAGCCCGGGACTAGTGGCCAAAAACATTCAGTACTTC. Translating it yields CASSPGLVAKNIQYF.

V gene TRBV7-6 combines with J gene TRBJ2-6; a possible D gene is TRBD1 (6 bases). The CDR3 has 16 amino acids. Trimming took 6 bases from V and 0 from J, leaving 12 bases between them. The germline CDR1 and CDR2 sequences are SGHVS and FNYEAQ. The CDR3 spells CASRPRGGSGANVLTF. CDR3 DNA sequence: TGTGCCAGCAGACCTAGAGGGGGCTCTGGGGCCAACGTCCTGACTTTC.

This chain uses TRBV7-9 with TRBJ1-1, with a weak D call TRBD1 (6 bases). Germline-derived CDR1 and CDR2 are SEHNR and FQNEAQ (reference sequence). The CDR3 is made up of 17 amino acids. V gave up 4 bases and J gave up 0 bases, with 18 bases separating them. CDR3 in amino acids: CASSSSTRGAMNTEAFF. CDR3 coding DNA: TGTGCCAGCAGCTCGTCCACCCGGGGGGCTATGAACACTGAAGCTTTCTTT.

This chain's CDR3 is CASSRDDSTDTQYF. CDR3 DNA: TGTGCCAGCAGTCGAGACGATAGCACAGATACGCAGTATTTT. The rearrangement joins TRBV7-3 to TRBJ2-3; D gene unclear. V was pared by 6 bases and J by 0 bases, with 10 bases between. The CDR3 runs to 14 residues. The germline gives CDR1 SGHTA, CDR2 FQGTGA. Complete variable domain (other parts from reference TRBV7-3 and TRBJ2-3): GAGVSQTPSNKVTEKGKYVELRCDPISGHTALYWYRQSLGQGPEFLIYFQGTGAADDSGLPNDRFFAVRPEGSVSTLKIQRTERGDSAVYLCASSRDDSTDTQYFGPGTRLTVL.

This clonotype was detected many times. V is TRBV20-1 and J is TRBJ2-1; tentatively, D is TRBD2 (5 bases). CDR1 DFQATT and CDR2 SNEGSKA come from the germline V gene (reference sequence). The CDR3 is made up of 13 amino acids. V gave up 3 bases and J gave up 5 bases, with 11 bases separating them. As DNA, the CDR3 is TGCAGTGCTAGTCGGGGAACCAACAATGAGCAGTTCTTC. As protein: CSASRGTNNEQFF.

Worth noting for this clonotype: A read error is possible here, since a much larger clone lies one base away. The chain has TRBV9 and TRBJ2-1; TRBD2 is a possible D gene (5 bases). CDR1 and CDR2 from the germline V gene are SGDLS and YYNGEE. CDR3 length: 16 residues. CDR3 loop: CASSLREASSYNVQFF. The CDR3 DNA sequence: TGTGCCAGCAGCCTTAGGGAAGCTAGCTCCTACAATGTGCAGTTCTTC.

This clonotype has ten or more counts. The V and J genes are TRBV12-3 or TRBV12-4 and TRBJ2-7; D assignment may be TRBD1 or TRBD2 (5 bases each). V lost 1 base, J lost 12 bases, and 16 bases lay in between. This CDR3 is 13 amino acids long. The CDR3 DNA is TGTGCCAGCAGTTTAGAGGGACCTCCAAAGCTGTACTTC. This sequence encodes CASSLEGPPKLYF.

The V call is TRBV11-2, the J call TRBJ2-3; D remains ambiguous. CDR1 and CDR2 (germline): SGHAT, FQNNGV. V lost 5 bases, J lost 4 bases, and 13 bases lay in between. The CDR3 runs to 14 residues. CDR3 in DNA: TGTGCCAGCAGCCATCACCCAAGGTCAGATACGCAGTATTTT. Protein product: CASSHHPRSDTQYF. The full variable domain, its missing parts supplied by reference TRBV11-2 and TRBJ2-3, is EAGVAQSPRYKIIEKRQSVAFWCNPISGHATLYWYQQILGQGPKLLIQFQNNGVVDDSQLPKDRFSAERLKGVDSTLKIQPAKLEDSAVYLCASSHHPRSDTQYFGPGTRLTVL.

For this clonotype: An end of the junction differs from the germline gene, which may be a read error. The chain employs TRBV18 and TRBJ2-5; D possibly corresponds to TRBD1 (6 bases). CDR1 and CDR2 from the germline V gene are KGHSH and LQKENI. This CDR3 region has 17 residues. The CDR3 nucleotides read TGTGCCAGCTCATCACCCGAGAACAGGGTCGAGCGGGAGACCCAGTACTTC. The encoded protein is CASSSPENRVERETQYF.

This rearrangement joins TRBV6-4 to TRBJ2-3; TRBD2 matches 11 bases. This CDR3 region has 16 residues. Germline trimming cut 4 bases from V and 3 bases from J; bases unmatched to any gene: 6. Germline CDR1 and CDR2: MRHNA and SNTAGT. This chain's CDR3 is CASSATSGRMTDTQYF. CDR3 coding DNA: TGTGCCAGCAGTGCTACTAGCGGGAGAATGACAGATACGCAGTATTTT.

This clonotype was recorded many times. This chain uses TRBV5-5 with TRBJ2-7, with 11 bases identical to TRBD1. Germline V gene data show CDR1 as SGHKS and CDR2 as YYEKEE (reference sequence). The CDR3 has 13 residues. V shed 3 bases, J shed 5 bases, and the junction held 1 base outside the gene matches. For the CDR3, the DNA is TGTGCCAGCAGCTGGGACAGGGGGAACGAGCAGTACTTC. This encodes CASSWDRGNEQYF.

The chain is built from TRBV3-1 and TRBJ2-1; possibly TRBD2 for D (5 bases). The CDR3 sequence is 15 residues long. Germline assignment: CDR1 LGHDT and CDR2 YNNKEL (reference sequence). The V gene lost 0 bases and the J gene lost 1 base, with 7 bases spanning the gap. CDR3 in amino acids: CASSQDTGSYNEQFF. The CDR3 nucleotides read TGTGCCAGCAGCCAAGATACGGGATCCTACAATGAGCAGTTCTTC.

The chain combines TRBV2 with TRBJ2-3, with 9 bases identical to TRBD2. Germline assignment: CDR1 SNHLY and CDR2 FYNNEI. This CDR3 is built from 15 residues. V was clipped by 9 bases and J by 4 bases; unmatched bases: 11. The CDR3 sequence is CARGGSGRHPDTQYF. CDR3 in DNA: TGTGCCAGGGGAGGTAGCGGGAGACACCCAGATACGCAGTATTTT.

The rearrangement links TRBV20-1 to TRBJ2-7; TRBD1 agrees at 7 bases. Per germline, CDR1 DFQATT and CDR2 SNEGSKA (reference sequence). Germline trimming cut 3 bases from V and 2 bases from J; bases unmatched to any gene: 4. There are 13 residues in the CDR3. The CDR3 DNA reads as TGCAGTGCTAGGAGGGACAGAACCTACGAGCAGTACTTC. It encodes CSARRDRTYEQYF.

The chain recombines TRBV6-1 with TRBJ2-5; tentative D call: TRBD2 (6 bases). This CDR3 is built from 15 residues. V lost 5 bases to trimming and J lost 4 bases, with 17 bases between them. Germline CDR1 is MNHNS and CDR2 is SASEGT. DNA of the CDR3: TGTGCCAGCAGTCCTCGAGGCGGGACCGCAGAGACCCAGTACTTC. Translating it yields CASSPRGGTAETQYF.

This chain uses TRBV3-1 with TRBJ1-6, with 7 bases identical to TRBD1. Trimming cost V 2 bases and J 10 bases; bases outside gene matches: 5. Germline V CDR1 and CDR2: LGHDT, YNNKEL (reference sequence). CDR3 length: 14 residues. The CDR3 coding sequence is TGTGCCAGCAGCCAAAACAGGGGTTCATCACCCCTCCACTTT. Translating it yields CASSQNRGSSPLHF.